The 24 T cell receptor beta chains given below trace back to one sample, sequenced in a study of blood T cells in healthy people across ages (dated by TCRdb to the mid-2010s). Preparation of the library involved 5' RACE. The sequencing machine was an Illumina HiSeq 2500. A second PCR of about 7 to 12 cycles was run with a J-beta primer mix and a sample-barcoded 5' primer. The public reads were quality trimmed at Q25 with fastp and then assembled into clones with MiXCR by TCRdb, keeping productive beta chains. Records with the same CDR3 protein are collapsed into one entry carrying the most frequent genes and DNA. Across this sample there are 2 million or so distinct CDR3 sequences, with roughly 52% seen only once. The top ten clonotypes cover about 2.1% of the sample. Sequenced: blood. Receptors originate from a woman aged 40 to 50 in good health.

This clonotype has more than one count but fewer than ten. The J gene is TRBJ2-1, the V gene TRBV9, with 7 bases matching TRBD2. V gave up 0 bases and J gave up 8 bases; unmatched junction bases: 2. Germline CDR1 is SGDLS and CDR2 is YYNGEE. CDR3 length: 13 amino acids. The CDR3 loop is CASSVGGRDEQFF. CDR3 nucleotide sequence: TGTGCCAGCAGCGTAGGGGGGAGGGATGAGCAGTTCTTC.

This clonotype was counted between two and nine times. The CDR3 region has the DNA TGCAGTGCCTCACCCGGACAGGGGGGTGCGTATGAGCAGTTCTTC. This encodes CSASPGQGGAYEQFF. The V and J genes are TRBV20-1 and TRBJ2-1; TRBD1 aligns across 10 bases. The CDR3 has 15 residues. Trimming at V came to 6 bases and at J to 8 bases, leaving 13 bases not matched to a gene. The germline gives CDR1 DFQATT, CDR2 SNEGSKA (reference sequence).

As for this clonotype: The junction does not match germline at one end; this may be a read error. This chain connects TRBV11-1 to TRBJ2-6; the D gene is possibly TRBD2 (5 bases). The germline gives CDR1 SGHAT, CDR2 FQDESV (reference sequence). The CDR3 runs to 17 residues. CDR3 nucleotide sequence: TGTGCCAACAGCTTATCTCGGAGGTTGAGTGGGGCCAACGTCCTGACTTTC. It codes for CANSLSRRLSGANVLTF.

This clonotype was seen a handful of times. The chain joins TRBV27 to TRBJ2-1; TRBD1 is a possible D gene (6 bases). This CDR3 has 16 amino acids. In germline, CDR1 is MNHEY, CDR2 SMNVEV (reference sequence). Trimming shortened V by 5 bases and J by 4 bases, and 18 bases separated the two germline ends. The CDR3 DNA follows: TGTGCCAGCAGTCAACCCTCCTCAACAGGGTACAATGAGCAGTTCTTC. Translated, it gives CASSQPSSTGYNEQFF.

This clonotype was seen a handful of times. This chain joins TRBV5-1 and TRBJ2-3, with a tentative D call TRBD1 (6 bases). In germline, CDR1 is SGHRS, CDR2 YFSETQ. Trimming stripped 4 bases from V and 5 bases from J, with 11 bases between. This CDR3 region has 13 residues. As DNA, the CDR3 is TGCGCCAGCAGCCGAACAGGGAAAGATACGCAGTATTTT. Translated, it gives CASSRTGKDTQYF. The full variable domain, rest sourced from reference TRBV5-1 and TRBJ2-3, is KAGVTQTPRYLIKTRGQQVTLSCSPISGHRSVSWYQQTPGQGLQFLFEYFSETQRNKGNFPGRFSGRQFSNSRSEMNVSTLELGDSALYLCASSRTGKDTQYFGPGTRLTVL.

CDR3 in amino acids: CASSPLRTSGYNEQFF. The CDR3 DNA is TGTGCCAGCAGTCCTCTCCGGACTAGCGGATACAATGAGCAGTTCTTC. The gene calls are TRBV28 and TRBJ2-1, with 10 bases lining up with TRBD2. The CDR3 totals 16 residues. V lost 5 bases and J lost 4; bases outside the gene matches: 8. CDR1 and CDR2 from the germline V gene are MDHEN and SYDVKM.

V gene TRBV6-5 combines with J gene TRBJ1-2; D gene unclear. V was pared by 9 bases and J by 2 bases, with 13 bases between. Per germline, CDR1 MNHEY and CDR2 SVGAGI. The CDR3 runs to 13 residues. In DNA, the CDR3 is TGTGCCAGTAGCGCTACATGGAACTATGGCTACACCTTC. This codes for CASSATWNYGYTF.

The chain employs TRBV27 and TRBJ1-2, with TRBD1 matching 7 bases. Germline assignment: CDR1 MNHEY and CDR2 SMNVEV (reference sequence). The junction had 3 bases not matched to a gene; V was cut back by 7 bases and J by 4 bases. This CDR3 is 12 amino acids long. The CDR3 nucleotides are TGTGCCAGCAAGGCAGGGGGCTATGGCTACACCTTC. Protein: CASKAGGYGYTF.

The chain is built from TRBV7-9 and TRBJ2-5; TRBD1 matches at 10 bases. V lost 5 bases to trimming and J lost 5 bases; unmatched junction nucleotides: 8. The CDR3 sequence is 15 residues long. Per germline, CDR1 SEHNR and CDR2 FQNEAQ (reference sequence). This CDR3 is CASSTRGTGVETQYF. In DNA, the CDR3 is TGTGCCAGCAGCACTAGGGGGACAGGGGTCGAGACCCAGTACTTC.

The chain couples TRBV5-1 to TRBJ2-5, with D unclear. CDR1 is SGHRS and CDR2 is YFSETQ in the germline V gene. This CDR3 spans 14 amino acids. Deletions cut 2 bases from V and 0 bases from J, with 8 bases between. The CDR3 protein is CASSFSTHQETQYF. CDR3 sequence (DNA): TGCGCCAGCAGCTTTTCCACTCACCAAGAGACCCAGTACTTC. Full variable domain (remainder filled in from reference TRBV5-1 and TRBJ2-5): KAGVTQTPRYLIKTRGQQVTLSCSPISGHRSVSWYQQTPGQGLQFLFEYFSETQRNKGNFPGRFSGRQFSNSRSEMNVSTLELGDSALYLCASSFSTHQETQYFGPGTRLLVL.

This clonotype was observed a handful of times. The genes are TRBV6-5 and TRBJ1-2; tentative D call: TRBD1 (5 bases). V lost 2 bases and J 7 bases, leaving 17 bases between the germline ends. Germline lookup yields CDR1 MNHEY and CDR2 SVGAGI. The CDR3 is 15 residues long. CDR3 in amino acids: CASSYVPEGQAGYTF. The DNA of the CDR3 is TGTGCCAGCAGTTACGTACCGGAGGGGCAGGCTGGCTACACCTTC.

The sample holds one count of this clonotype. The rearrangement uses TRBV20-1 and TRBJ1-6; the D gene is possibly TRBD1 (5 bases). This CDR3 has 13 amino acids. In germline, CDR1 is DFQATT, CDR2 SNEGSKA (reference sequence). V lost 3 bases and J 5 bases, leaving 8 bases between the germline ends. For the CDR3, the DNA is TGCAGTGCTAGTAGGACAAATAATTCACCCCTCCACTTT. Translating it yields CSASRTNNSPLHF.

This clonotype was detected a few times. The V call is TRBV5-1, the J call TRBJ2-3; D may be TRBD1 (6 bases). CDR1 and CDR2 (germline): SGHRS, YFSETQ. This CDR3 region has 14 residues. V was clipped by 5 bases and J by 3 bases, with 13 bases between them. The CDR3 DNA reads as TGCGCCAGCAGTACAGGGTGGTTTACAGATACGCAGTATTTT. It yields the protein CASSTGWFTDTQYF.

The V and J genes are TRBV7-3 and TRBJ1-2; unclear D gene. This CDR3 contains 14 residues. V lost 3 bases and J 6 bases, leaving 14 bases between the germline ends. Germline values: CDR1 SGHTA, CDR2 FQGTGA. The CDR3, as DNA: TGTGCCAGCAGCTTGGCGCCGGCCGGGGATGGCTACACCTTC. Translation: CASSLAPAGDGYTF. The entire variable domain, with the rest obtained from reference TRBV7-3 and TRBJ1-2, is as follows: GAGVSQTPSNKVTEKGKYVELRCDPISGHTALYWYRQSLGQGPEFLIYFQGTGAADDSGLPNDRFFAVRPEGSVSTLKIQRTERGDSAVYLCASSLAPAGDGYTFGSGTRLTVV.

The V gene is TRBV7-2, the J gene TRBJ1-6; TRBD1 matches at 10 bases. The V gene's germline CDR1 is SGHTA and CDR2 FQGNSA. V shed 4 bases, J shed 2 bases, and the junction held 5 bases outside the gene matches. The CDR3 totals 17 residues. DNA for the CDR3: TGTGCCAGCAGCTCCCTGACAGGGGGCGCCTATAATTCACCCCTCCACTTT. Protein product: CASSSLTGGAYNSPLHF.

Of note for this clonotype: At one boundary the junction diverges from the germline segment, which might be a read error. The J gene is TRBJ2-1, the V gene TRBV4-2; no clear D. The CDR3 is made up of 15 amino acids. CDR1 is LGHNA and CDR2 is YNFKEQ in the germline V gene. CDR3 in amino acids: CASNQNSLMDNEQFF. DNA of the CDR3: TGTGCCAGCAACCAAAACTCCTTAATGGACAATGAGCAGTTCTTC.

The V call is TRBV4-2, the J call TRBJ1-6; D call uncertain. V was cut by 4 bases and J by 5 bases, with 24 bases left in between. This CDR3 comprises 19 residues. Germline V gene lookup returns CDR1 LGHNA and CDR2 YNFKEQ. In DNA form, the CDR3 reads TGTGCCAGCAGCCCCCTCCCGGGTGGAGAGGAATTCAATAATTCACCCCTCCACTTT. It encodes CASSPLPGGEEFNNSPLHF.

The chain employs TRBV4-1 and TRBJ2-2; 9 bases are a match to TRBD1. This CDR3 is 16 amino acids long. CDR1 is MGHRA, CDR2 YSYEKL, per germline. The V segment lost 3 bases and the J segment 2 bases; nucleotides outside the gene matches: 4. CDR3 nucleotides: TGCGCCAGCAGCCAGCGGACAGGGGTCAACACCGGGGAGCTGTTTTTT. It yields the protein CASSQRTGVNTGELFF.

In regard to this clonotype: Germline is not matched at one junction end, which may reflect a read error. The rearrangement uses TRBV7-8 and TRBJ2-3; D gene ambiguous. The CDR3 has 14 residues. Germline V CDR1 and CDR2: SGHVS, FQNEAQ. The CDR3 loop reads CASSLLRSLDTRYF. CDR3 nucleotide sequence: TGTGCCAGCAGCTTACTTCGGTCGTTGGATACGCGGTATTTT.

This sequence joins TRBV4-1 and TRBJ2-5; D perhaps matches TRBD2 (5 bases). The CDR3 spans 15 residues. CDR1 and CDR2 from the germline V gene are MGHRA and YSYEKL. The ends were cut back, 0 bases at V and 7 bases at J, with 15 bases in the middle. The CDR3 region has the DNA TGCGCCAGCAGCCAAGAGGAAGTCCGGGCGGGGACCCAGTACTTC. This translates into CASSQEEVRAGTQYF.

The rearrangement uses TRBV13 and TRBJ2-1, with D perhaps TRBD1 (6 bases). V was shortened by 2 bases and J by 10 bases, with 15 bases between the two germline ends. The germline V gene encodes CDR1 PRHDT and CDR2 FYEKMQ (reference sequence). There are 14 residues in the CDR3. The CDR3 DNA is TGTGCCAGCAGCTTAAGACAGGCGGTCTGGGAGCAGTTCTTC. This codes for CASSLRQAVWEQFF.

This clonotype has more than one count but fewer than ten. This rearrangement joins TRBV28 to TRBJ2-5, with TRBD2 matching 15 bases. J lost 2 bases, V lost 2 bases, and 6 bases had no gene match. This CDR3 contains 18 residues. Germline V CDR1 and CDR2: MDHEN, SYDVKM. CDR3 loop: CASSLVGTSGGPQETQYF. In nucleotides, the CDR3 is TGTGCCAGCAGTTTAGTAGGGACTAGCGGGGGGCCTCAAGAGACCCAGTACTTC.

This clonotype was picked up one time. The V call is TRBV20-1, the J call TRBJ2-3; D is undetermined. Trimming shortened V by 7 bases and J by 6 bases, and 8 bases separated the two germline ends. CDR1 DFQATT and CDR2 SNEGSKA come from the germline V gene (reference sequence). The CDR3 length is 10 residues. CDR3 nucleotides: TGCAGTGTATTCAAGGATACGCAGTATTTT. As protein: CSVFKDTQYF.

The sample holds a few counts of this clonotype. The chain has TRBV5-1 and TRBJ1-6; 9 bases are a match to TRBD1. CDR3 length: 18 residues. Losses at the gene ends were 4 bases for V and 0 bases for J; bases not matched to a gene: 8. The germline V gene encodes CDR1 SGHRS and CDR2 YFSETQ. This CDR3 reads CASSHRGQSSSYNSPLHF. CDR3 nucleotides: TGCGCCAGCAGCCACAGGGGGCAATCCAGCTCCTATAATTCACCCCTCCACTTT.